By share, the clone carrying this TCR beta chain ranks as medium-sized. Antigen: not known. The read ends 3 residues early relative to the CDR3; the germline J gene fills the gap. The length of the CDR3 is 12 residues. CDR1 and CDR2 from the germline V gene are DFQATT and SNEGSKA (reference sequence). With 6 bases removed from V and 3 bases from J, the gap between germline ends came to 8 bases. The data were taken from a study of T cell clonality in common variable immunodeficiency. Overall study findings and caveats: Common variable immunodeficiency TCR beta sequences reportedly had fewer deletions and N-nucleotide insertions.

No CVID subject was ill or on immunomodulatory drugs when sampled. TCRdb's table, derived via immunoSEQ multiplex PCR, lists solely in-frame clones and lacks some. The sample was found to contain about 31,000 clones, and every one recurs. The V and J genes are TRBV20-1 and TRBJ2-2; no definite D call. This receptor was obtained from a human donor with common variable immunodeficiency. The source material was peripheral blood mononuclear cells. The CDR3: CSAQAHTGELFF. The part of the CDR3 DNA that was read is TGCAGTGCCCAGGCCCACACCGGGGAG.